The table lists the clone carrying this T cell receptor beta chain with a count of one. Using a J-beta primer mix together with a sample-barcoded 5' primer, a second PCR was run for roughly 6 to 11 cycles. Every cDNA molecule carried a tag from a template-switch adaptor bearing 12 random nucleotides. TCRdb re-called the 5' RACE reads through MiXCR, storing one row per CDR3 protein. Among over 300,000 distinct CDR3 sequences listed, over 45% were seen once. This CDR3 is 17 amino acids long. Trimming took 1 base from V and 1 from J; bases not matched to a gene: 7. Per the germline V gene, CDR1 is SEHNR and CDR2 is FQNEAQ (reference sequence). This entry belongs to a study of blood T cells in healthy people across ages. Each individual donor underwent a draw of about 9.1 milliliters of peripheral blood.

The sequenced sample was blood. V and J are TRBV7-9 and TRBJ2-3, with 8 nucleotides matching TRBD2. This sequence was found in a man in his fifties or sixties in good health. The DNA for the CDR3 is TGTGCCAGCAGCTTAGGGAGCGGGAGTGGGCGCACAGATACGCAGTATTTT. Protein product: CASSLGSGSGRTDTQYF.